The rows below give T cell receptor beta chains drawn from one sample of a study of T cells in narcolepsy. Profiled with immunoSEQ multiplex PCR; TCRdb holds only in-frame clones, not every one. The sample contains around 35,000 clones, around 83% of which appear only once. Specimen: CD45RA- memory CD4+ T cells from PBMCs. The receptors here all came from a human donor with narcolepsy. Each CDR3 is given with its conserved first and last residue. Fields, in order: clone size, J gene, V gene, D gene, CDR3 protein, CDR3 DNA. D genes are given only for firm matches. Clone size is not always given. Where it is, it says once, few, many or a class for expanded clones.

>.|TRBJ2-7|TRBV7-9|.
CASSQSWGASEQYF
TGTGCCAGCAGCCAGAGTTGGGGGGCGAGCGAGCAGTACTTC
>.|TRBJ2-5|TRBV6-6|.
CASSYGAEETQYF
TGTGCCAGCAGTTACGGAGCGGAAGAGACCCAGTACTTC
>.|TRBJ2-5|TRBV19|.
CASSRAYQETQYF
TGTGCCAGTAGTCGGGCGTATCAAGAGACCCAGTACTTC
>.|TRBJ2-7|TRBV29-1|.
CSVTISHEQYF
TGCAGCGTCACCATCAGCCACGAGCAGTACTTC
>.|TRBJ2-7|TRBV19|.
CASSITGALEQYF
TGTGCCAGTAGTATTACTGGCGCCCTCGAGCAGTACTTC
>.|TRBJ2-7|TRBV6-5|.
CASSEFQGYRRF
TGTGCCAGCAGTGAATTTCAGGGATACAGACGCTTC
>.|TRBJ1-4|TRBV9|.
CASSPKTTTNEKLFF
TGTGCCAGCAGCCCAAAGACAACAACTAATGAAAAACTGTTTTTT
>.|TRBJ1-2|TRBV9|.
CASSAYYGYTF
TGTGCCAGCAGCGCGTACTATGGCTACACCTTC
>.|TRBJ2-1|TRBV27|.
CASSSPLGEQFF
TGTGCCAGCAGTTCCCCCCTAGGGGAGCAGTTCTTC
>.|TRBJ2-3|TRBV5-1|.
CASSDSTDTQYF
TGCGCCAGCAGCGATAGCACAGATACGCAGTATTTT
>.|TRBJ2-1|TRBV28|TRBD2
CASSWAGTSGKNEQFF
TGTGCCAGCAGCTGGGCCGGGACTAGCGGGAAAAATGAGCAGTTCTTC
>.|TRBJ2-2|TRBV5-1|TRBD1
CASSLGPGQYTGELFF
TGCGCCAGCAGCTTGGGGCCGGGACAGTACACCGGGGAGCTGTTTTTT
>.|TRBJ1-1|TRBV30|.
CAWRKIAGPGMNTEAFF
TGTGCCTGGAGGAAAATTGCGGGGCCAGGTATGAACACTGAAGCTTTCTTT
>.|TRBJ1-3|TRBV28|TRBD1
CASSPTDRPGNTIYF
TGTGCCAGCAGCCCTACGGACAGGCCTGGAAACACCATATATTTT
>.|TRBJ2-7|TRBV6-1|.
CATHRSSYEQYF
TGTGCCACTCACAGGAGCTCCTACGAGCAGTACTTC
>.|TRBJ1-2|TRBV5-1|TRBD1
CASSLGQGMSYGYTF
TGCGCCAGCAGCTTGGGACAGGGTATGAGCTATGGCTACACCTTC
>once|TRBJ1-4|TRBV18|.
CASSPGGVDEKLFF
TGTGCCAGCTCACCAGGAGGGGTCGATGAAAAACTGTTTTTT
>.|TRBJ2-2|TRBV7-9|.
CASSLGAAAANTGELFF
TGTGCCAGCAGCTTGGGGGCCGCCGCCGCGAACACCGGGGAGCTGTTTTTT
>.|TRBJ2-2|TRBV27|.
CASSLLGTTNTGELFF
TGTGCCAGCAGTTTACTTGGGACAACGAACACCGGGGAGCTGTTTTTT